The 14 T cell receptor beta chains listed next were all sequenced from one sample in a study of post-analysis software for immune sequencing data. Antigens for these TCRs are unknown. Unique molecular identifiers were present in the TCR beta cDNA libraries. TCRdb reanalysed the PCR reads using MiXCR and keeps one entry per CDR3 protein. The sample carries hundreds of thousands of distinct CDR3 sequences, 55% to 70% recorded once. General study findings and limits: Patients carried a handful of TRBV segments more frequently than controls did, and TRBV5-6, TRBV5-1 and TRBV20-1 were among them.

Sequenced material: blood. These receptor sequences come from a girl aged 2 to 9 with multiple sclerosis.

The V and J genes are TRBV15 and TRBJ2-5; 7 positions match TRBD1. The CDR3 is 13 residues long. V trimming: 3 bases; J trimming: 5 bases; junction bases outside the gene matches: 3. Germline V gives CDR1 LNHNV, CDR2 YYDKDF (reference sequence). The CDR3 nucleotides are TGTGCCACCAGCAGGGAACAGGGGGAGACCCAGTACTTC. Translated, it gives CATSREQGETQYF.

The rearrangement uses TRBV29-1 and TRBJ2-1; D not certain. The CDR3 has 14 residues. The germline gives CDR1 SQVTM, CDR2 ANQGSEA. The V end was cut by 2 bases, the J end by 4 bases, with 12 bases between. The DNA of the CDR3 is TGCAGCGTTGAAAGGCGGCTTGCATACAATGAGCAGTTCTTC. This codes for CSVERRLAYNEQFF.

The rearrangement uses TRBV29-1 and TRBJ2-3, with a possible D match to TRBD1 (6 bases). The ends were cut back, 3 bases at V and 1 base at J, with 11 bases in the middle. The CDR3 sequence is 14 residues long. CDR1 and CDR2 from the germline V gene are SQVTM and ANQGSEA. The CDR3 coding sequence is TGCAGCGTTGATACAGGGACGGGCACAGATACGCAGTATTTT. It encodes CSVDTGTGTDTQYF.

The J gene is TRBJ2-1, the V gene TRBV7-2; perhaps TRBD2 as D (5 bases). The CDR3 consists of 16 residues. Trimming cost V 5 bases and J 3 bases, with 17 bases left between them. From germline, CDR1 is SGHTA and CDR2 FQGNSA. The CDR3 sequence is CASSLVGSRGYNEQFF. The CDR3 nucleotides read TGTGCCAGCAGCCTAGTGGGATCCCGGGGCTACAATGAGCAGTTCTTC.

The chain joins TRBV29-1 to TRBJ1-1, with TRBD1 matching over 9 bases. The germline CDR1 and CDR2 sequences are SQVTM and ANQGSEA. With V trimmed by 3 bases and J by 4 bases, 18 bases remained unmatched. This CDR3 comprises 18 residues. CDR3 sequence: CSVERTGVAGDHSTEAFF. CDR3 bases: TGCAGCGTTGAGAGGACAGGGGTCGCGGGCGATCACAGCACTGAAGCTTTCTTT.

This clonotype was counted a single time. This chain joins TRBV14 and TRBJ2-5; unclear D gene. V shed 0 bases and J shed 5 bases, with 16 bases lying between them. CDR3 length: 16 residues. Germline values: CDR1 SGHDN, CDR2 FVKESK. The DNA of the CDR3 is TGTGCCAGCAGCCAAGATGGGGTTGGCTGGATGGAGACCCAGTACTTC. Amino acids: CASSQDGVGWMETQYF.

This clonotype was seen a single time. The chain recombines TRBV10-3 with TRBJ1-5; D not resolved. Germline V lookup: CDR1 ENHRY, CDR2 SYGVKD. The CDR3 sequence is 16 residues long. V lost 3 bases and J 3 bases, leaving 15 bases between the germline ends. The CDR3 protein is CAISDVRVEINQPQHF. CDR3 bases: TGTGCCATCAGTGATGTTAGGGTTGAGATCAATCAGCCCCAGCATTTT.

This clonotype appeared a single time. V is TRBV14 and J is TRBJ1-2; D is uncertain. The CDR3 spans 13 residues. Germline loops: CDR1 SGHDN, CDR2 FVKESK. Trimming took off 2 bases at V and 3 bases at J, with 7 bases between the two ends. The CDR3 spells CASSQSPHYGYTF. CDR3 sequence (DNA): TGTGCCAGCAGCCAATCACCGCACTATGGCTACACCTTC.

The chain recombines TRBV6-1 with TRBJ2-1; 11 positions agree with TRBD1. In germline, CDR1 is MNHNS, CDR2 SASEGT. V was pared by 3 bases and J by 7 bases, with 5 bases of the junction left unmatched. The CDR3 contains 15 residues. The CDR3 reads CASSEGQGGGNEQFF. The CDR3, as DNA: TGTGCCAGCAGTGAGGGACAGGGGGGTGGGAATGAGCAGTTCTTC.

The chain carries TRBV7-8 and TRBJ2-3; D may correspond to TRBD1 or TRBD2 (5 bases each). The V and J ends lost 4 bases and 5 bases respectively, with 25 bases between them. This CDR3 region has 18 residues. From germline, CDR1 is SGHVS and CDR2 FQNEAQ. CDR3 nucleotide sequence: TGTGCCAGCAGCTCTCCCAACAGGAGGCCACTCGTTGGAGATACGCAGTATTTT. Its protein is CASSSPNRRPLVGDTQYF.

The rearrangement joins TRBV10-3 to TRBJ2-1, with TRBD2 matching over 7 bases. Germline V gives CDR1 ENHRY, CDR2 SYGVKD. The V and J ends lost 3 bases and 8 bases, in that order; junction bases with no gene match: 4. This CDR3 has 13 amino acids. The CDR3 protein is CAISEGREDEQFF. The CDR3 region has the DNA TGTGCCATCAGTGAAGGGAGGGAGGATGAGCAGTTCTTC.

The rearrangement links TRBV6-5 to TRBJ2-1; 10 bases are shared with TRBD2. Germline trimming cut 7 bases from V and 7 bases from J; bases unmatched to any gene: 4. This CDR3 has 13 residues. CDR1 and CDR2 (germline): MNHEY, SVGAGI. The CDR3 spells CASTKLAGNEQFF. CDR3 in DNA: TGTGCCAGCACCAAACTAGCGGGGAATGAGCAGTTCTTC.

This clonotype has a handful of counts. The V call is TRBV6-2 or TRBV6-3, the J call TRBJ1-5; D is uncertain. The ends were cut back, 6 bases at V and 3 bases at J, with 6 bases in the middle. Per the germline V gene, CDR1 is MNHEY and CDR2 is SVGEGT. The CDR3 totals 12 residues. The chain's CDR3 is CASRTVNQPQHF. The CDR3 bases are TGTGCCAGCAGAACAGTCAATCAGCCCCAGCATTTT.

The chain recombines TRBV6-2 or TRBV6-3 with TRBJ2-3; 8 bases map to TRBD2. This CDR3 contains 16 residues. Germline CDR1 and CDR2: MNHEY and SVGEGT. V lost 0 bases, J lost 7 bases, and 9 bases stayed unmatched. The CDR3 protein is CASSYSSGGKGYTQYF. The CDR3 DNA reads as TGTGCCAGCAGTTACTCCTCGGGGGGGAAGGGGTATACGCAGTATTTT.